These T cell receptor beta chains were read from a single sample in a study of control samples from healthy donors and cancer patients. Libraries were prepared by immunoSEQ multiplex PCR; TCRdb keeps only in-frame clonotypes and omits some of them. This table has tens of thousands of clones, about nine tenths appearing once. Material: blood. Source of these receptors: a man in his forties or fifties in good health. CDR3s include the opening cysteine and the closing phenylalanine or tryptophan. The D gene is left open where the match is weak. The listing skips clone size in some rows; elsewhere it reads once, few, many or a size class.

>TRBD1|NA|TRBJ1-2|TRBV3-1/TRBV3-2
CASSQVGQGADGYTF
TGTGCCAGCAGCCAAGTAGGACAGGGGGCCGATGGCTACACCTTC
>NA|once|TRBJ1-1|TRBV7-9
CASSLAGTGAFF
TGTGCCAGCAGCTTAGCGGGGACGGGGGCTTTCTTT
>NA|NA|TRBJ1-2|TRBV5-4
CASSLVRGRNYGYTF
TGTGCCAGCAGCTTGGTTAGGGGGAGGAACTATGGCTACACCTTC
>TRBD2|once|TRBJ2-1|TRBV10-3
CAISLLAGGLSNEQFF
TGTGCCATCAGTCTTTTAGCGGGGGGGCTAAGCAATGAGCAGTTCTTC
>NA|NA|TRBJ2-5|TRBV6-5
CASATGGETQYF
TGTGCCAGCGCGACAGGTGGAGAGACCCAGTACTTC
>NA|NA|TRBJ2-1|TRBV25-1
CASSGYNEQFF
TGTGCCAGCAGTGGCTACAATGAGCAGTTCTTC
>NA|NA|TRBJ1-1|TRBV30
CAWIDLGGTEAFF
TGTGCCTGGATAGACCTAGGGGGGACTGAAGCTTTCTTT
>NA|NA|TRBJ1-5|TRBV6-5
CASRIQGGQPQHF
TGTGCCAGCAGAATCCAGGGCGGTCAGCCCCAGCATTTT
>TRBD2|once|TRBJ2-1|TRBV4-2
CASSPSGGMYEQFF
TGTGCTAGCAGTCCTAGCGGGGGGATGTATGAGCAGTTCTTC
>NA|few|TRBJ1-6|TRBV5-6
CASSLGQRRGAVNSPLHF
TGTGCCAGCAGCTTGGGACAGCGGAGGGGAGCAGTTAATTCACCCCTCCACTTT
>NA|NA|TRBJ2-5|TRBV18
CASSPPGRKETQYF
TGTGCCAGCTCACCACCGGGACGGAAAGAGACCCAGTACTTC
>NA|NA|TRBJ1-4|TRBV7-6
CASSLTATNEKLFF
TGTGCCAGCAGCTTAACCGCAACTAATGAAAAACTGTTTTTT
>TRBD1|once|TRBJ1-2|TRBV12-3/TRBV12-4
CASSVRTGDGYTF
TGTGCCAGCAGTGTCCGGACAGGGGACGGCTACACCTTC
>NA|NA|TRBJ2-1|TRBV24-1
CATSDFHSEQFF
TGTGCCACCAGTGATTTCCACAGTGAGCAGTTCTTC
>NA|NA|TRBJ2-3|TRBV3-1/TRBV3-2
CASSQGSKVDTQYF
TGTGCCAGCAGCCAAGGGTCGAAGGTGGATACGCAGTATTTT
>NA|NA|TRBJ2-1|TRBV21-1
CASSSRQPSSYNEQFF
TGTGCCAGCAGCAGTAGACAGCCAAGCTCCTACAATGAGCAGTTCTTC
>NA|NA|TRBJ1-1|TRBV6-5
CASSYQGSSRTEAFF
TGTGCCAGCAGTTATCAGGGGTCCTCGAGGACTGAAGCTTTCTTT
>NA|NA|TRBJ2-5|TRBV3-1/TRBV3-2
CASSQGGGAYQETQYF
TGTGCCAGCAGCCAAGGGGGCGGGGCCTATCAAGAGACCCAGTACTTC
>NA|NA|TRBJ1-4|TRBV10-3
CAISEQVATNEKLFF
TGTGCCATCAGTGAACAGGTTGCAACTAATGAAAAACTGTTTTTT
>NA|NA|TRBJ1-1|TRBV29-1
CSVEPAGAEAFF
TGCAGCGTTGAACCGGCAGGGGCTGAAGCTTTCTTT
>NA|NA|TRBJ2-6|TRBV5-6
CASHGAGANVLTF
TGTGCCAGCCACGGGGCTGGGGCCAACGTCCTGACTTTC
>NA|once|TRBJ2-5|TRBV5-4
CASCAQGLGDETQYF
TGTGCCAGCTGTGCCCAGGGCCTTGGTGACGAGACCCAGTACTTC
>NA|NA|TRBJ1-2|TRBV2
CASSYAGNYGYTF
TGTGCCAGCAGTTACGCCGGTAACTATGGCTACACCTTC
>NA|NA|TRBJ2-6|TRBV19
CASTAREGRGSSGANVLTF
TGTGCCAGTACCGCAAGGGAGGGCAGGGGTAGCTCTGGGGCCAACGTCCTGACTTTC
>TRBD1|few|TRBJ1-5|TRBV5-1
CASSPGQGIQPQHF
TGCGCCAGCAGCCCCGGACAGGGTATTCAGCCCCAGCATTTT
>TRBD1|NA|TRBJ2-7|TRBV2
CASSGQGFLQYF
TGTGCCAGCAGTGGACAGGGGTTTTTGCAGTACTTC
>NA|NA|TRBJ1-1|TRBV5-8
CASSPVGNTEAFF
TGTGCCAGCAGCCCAGTGGGGAACACTGAAGCTTTCTTT
>NA|NA|TRBJ1-1|TRBV5-6
CASSEVVIAGLNTEAFF
TGTGCCAGCAGCGAAGTAGTCATCGCAGGGCTAAACACTGAAGCTTTCTTT
>TRBD1|NA|TRBJ1-2|TRBV5-1
CASSTGQGGGHGYTF
TGCGCCAGCAGCACAGGACAGGGAGGAGGTCATGGCTACACCTTC
>NA|NA|TRBJ1-1|TRBV19
CASSPLRHPKAFF
TGTGCCAGTAGTCCTCTCCGACACCCGAAAGCTTTCTTT
>TRBD1|once|TRBJ1-1|TRBV6-5
CASRPTGANTEAFF
TGTGCCAGCAGGCCTACAGGGGCCAACACTGAAGCTTTCTTT
>NA|NA|TRBJ2-3|TRBV19
CASSDYDTQYF
TGTGCCAGTAGCGACTACGATACGCAGTATTTT
>TRBD2|NA|TRBJ2-1|TRBV14
CASSQDKFSGGASDEQFF
TGTGCCAGCAGCCAAGACAAGTTTAGCGGGGGGGCCAGTGATGAGCAGTTCTTC
>NA|NA|TRBJ2-1|TRBV30
CAWSPTRDRQFF
TGTGCCTGGAGTCCCACCAGGGATCGTCAGTTCTTC
>TRBD1|NA|TRBJ2-2|TRBV19
CASRTGTVTKTLFF
TGTGCCAGTAGGACCGGGACAGTCACTAAAACCCTGTTTTTT
>TRBD2|NA|TRBJ2-1|TRBV9
CASSVLTSGGPEFF
TGTGCCAGCAGCGTTTTAACTAGCGGGGGTCCGGAGTTCTTC
>NA|NA|TRBJ2-1|TRBV15
CATSRGPRGSSYNEQFF
TGTGCCACCAGCAGGGGACCCCGGGGGAGCTCCTACAATGAGCAGTTCTTC
>TRBD2|NA|TRBJ2-3|TRBV7-9
CASSGGLAGADTQYF
TGTGCCAGCAGCGGCGGACTAGCGGGGGCGGATACGCAGTATTTT
>NA|NA|TRBJ1-6|TRBV19
CASSPGRNSPLHF
TGTGCCAGTAGTCCGGGACGTAATTCACCCCTCCACTTT
>NA|NA|TRBJ2-4|TRBV6-5
CASRETLAKNIQYF
TGTGCCAGCAGGGAGACCCTAGCCAAAAACATTCAGTACTTC
>TRBD2|once|TRBJ2-1|TRBV19
CASSSGGLSSYNEQFF
TGTGCCAGTAGTAGCGGGGGGTTAAGCTCCTACAATGAGCAGTTCTTC
>NA|NA|TRBJ1-2|TRBV19
CASSMGGIYGYTF
TGTGCCAGTAGTATGGGGGGAATCTATGGCTACACCTTC
>TRBD1|NA|TRBJ1-3|TRBV18
CASSPRGTDSGNTIYF
TGTGCCAGCTCCCCACGCGGGACAGACTCTGGAAACACCATATATTTT
>NA|NA|TRBJ1-4|TRBV2
CASSSTRTATNEKLFF
TGTGCCAGCAGCTCCACTCGGACAGCTACTAATGAAAAACTGTTTTTT
>NA|NA|TRBJ1-3|TRBV6-5
CASRAGHGSGNTIYF
TGTGCCAGCAGAGCGGGACACGGCTCTGGAAACACCATATATTTT
>NA|NA|TRBJ1-2|TRBV3-1/TRBV3-2
CASSLREGYGYTF
TGTGCCAGCAGTCTCAGGGAAGGCTATGGCTACACCTTC
>TRBD1|NA|TRBJ1-5|TRBV18
CASSQGQGGNQPQHF
TGTGCCAGCTCACAAGGACAGGGGGGCAATCAGCCCCAGCATTTT
>TRBD1|NA|TRBJ1-2|TRBV10-1
CASSEMRQGALPTYGYTF
TGCGCCAGCAGTGAGATGCGACAGGGGGCCCTTCCGACCTATGGCTACACCTTC
>TRBD2|NA|TRBJ2-1|TRBV3-1/TRBV3-2
CASRLAGGSYNEQFF
TGTGCCAGCAGACTAGCGGGGGGATCCTACAATGAGCAGTTCTTC
>TRBD1|NA|TRBJ1-1|TRBV2
CASSLKQGEVSTTEAFF
TGTGCCAGCAGTCTTAAACAGGGGGAGGTTTCGACCACTGAAGCTTTCTTT
>TRBD2|NA|TRBJ2-5|TRBV5-4
CASSPREGNSQETQYF
TGTGCCAGCAGCCCTCGGGAGGGGAACTCCCAAGAGACCCAGTACTTC
>NA|NA|TRBJ1-4|TRBV6-5
CASRHTGTGNEKLFF
TGTGCCAGCAGGCACACAGGGACTGGTAATGAAAAACTGTTTTTT
>NA|NA|TRBJ2-7|TRBV5-1
CASSLEGYEQYF
TGCGCCAGCAGCTTGGAGGGTTACGAGCAGTACTTC
>TRBD2|NA|TRBJ2-5|TRBV7-9
CASRHRGDLGETQYF
TGTGCCAGCAGGCATCGGGGGGACTTGGGGGAGACCCAGTACTTC
>TRBD1|NA|TRBJ2-7|TRBV6-5
CASRSGTGLYEQYF
TGTGCCAGCCGATCCGGGACAGGGCTCTACGAGCAGTACTTC
>NA|NA|TRBJ1-1|TRBV3-1/TRBV3-2
CASSHSMRRGGTEAFF
TGTGCCAGCAGCCATAGTATGCGACGGGGGGGGACTGAAGCTTTCTTT
>NA|few|TRBJ2-7|TRBV19
CASSRGPGYEQYF
TGTGCCAGTAGTAGGGGACCCGGTTACGAGCAGTACTTC
>NA|many|TRBJ1-6|TRBV19
CASSLGWNSPLHF
TGTGCCAGTAGTCTAGGGTGGAATTCACCCCTCCACTTT
>NA|NA|TRBJ1-3|TRBV18
CASSPLGEALSGNTIYF
TGTGCCAGCTCACCACTAGGGGAAGCACTCTCTGGAAACACCATATATTTT